This T cell receptor beta chain comes out of a study of shared clonotypes between healthy human individuals. TCRdb's copy holds only in-frame clones and misses some; the assay was immunoSEQ multiplex PCR. The sample contains about 500,000 clones, roughly four fifths of which appear only once. The V end was cut by 0 bases, the J end by 7 bases, with 17 bases between. The CDR3 runs to 16 residues. The germline V gene encodes CDR1 SGHRS and CDR2 YFSETQ. The V and J genes are TRBV5-1 and TRBJ2-1; no clear D gene. This TCR derives from a woman in her thirties or forties in good health. Some clones in this sample may be carry-over from other donors' samples. Material for sequencing was PBMCs. CDR3: CASSLEVWVPLNEQFF. The DNA of the CDR3 is TGCGCCAGCAGCTTGGAGGTATGGGTACCCTTGAATGAGCAGTTCTTC.